The sample holds a few counts of the clone carrying this T cell receptor (beta chain). The data were taken from a study of blood T cell repertoires in COVID-19. Looking at the study overall: In each case, the material was cDNA or gDNA derived from T cells, B-cell-depleted T cells, or PBMCs.

Original processing notes: Scientists estimated how many nucleated cells there were by amplifying reference gene primers. Method: immunoSEQ multiplex PCR; TCRdb's copy keeps in-frame clones and lacks some. The V and J calls and the clone size are those of that table, but D and trimming were determined from the DNA. The table lists 100,000 or so clones, 81% of them singletons, with 4.1% in the top ten. The germline gives CDR1 LNHNV, CDR2 YYDKDF (reference sequence). Trimming stripped 0 bases from V and 5 bases from J, with 16 bases between. This CDR3 is 16 amino acids long. The sequenced material came from peripheral blood. The gene calls are TRBV15 and TRBJ2-5; D gene unclear. The sequence came from a man between 60 and 75 years old with acute or convalescent COVID-19. In DNA, the CDR3 is TGTGCCACCAGCAGAGATAATTCAGGCCGTGCGGAGACCCAGTACTTC. Translation gives CATSRDNSGRAETQYF.